This TCR beta chain was identified in a study of blood T cell repertoires in COVID-19. Study information: The samples span acute and convalescent COVID-19 from the United States, Italy and Spain.

Measured with immunoSEQ multiplex PCR; TCRdb has only the in-frame clones, and not every one. The sample shows roughly 100,000 clones, 85% of them seen only once. The ends were cut back, 1 base at V and 5 bases at J, with 14 bases in the middle. Germline V CDR1 and CDR2: SGHAT, FQNNGV. The CDR3 totals 15 residues. Sequenced: peripheral blood. The chain has TRBV11-2 and TRBJ1-1; tentatively, D is TRBD1 (6 bases). The clonotype originates from a human donor in a cohort sampled during active COVID-19. The CDR3 sequence is CASSLGYRGTTEAFF. CDR3 bases: TGTGCCAGCAGCTTAGGTTATAGGGGGACAACTGAAGCTTTCTTT.